One T cell receptor (beta chain) is described in this entry. Its antigen is not known. Germline V lookup: CDR1 LGHDT, CDR2 YNNKEL (reference sequence). The CDR3 is 18 amino acids. J lost 5 bases, V lost 1 base, and 11 bases had no gene match. Unique molecular identifiers were incorporated when the TCRbeta library was constructed. A single record per CDR3 protein comes from TCRdb applying MiXCR to the PCR reads. The table includes about 900,000 distinct CDR3 sequences, around 30% detected once. This entry is derived from a study of T-cell reconstitution after alpha-beta-depleted transplantation in children. Study-level results: It was newly produced T cells that mostly accounted for T-cell counts and diversity one year after transplant. At around two months after transplant, the alpha-beta T cells were reportedly derived from several hundred expanded clones that came from non-depleted graft cells. It was surviving recipient T cells and thymic progenitors that gave some patients high TCRbeta diversity at day 60.

Material: PBMCs, mostly from graft donor cells, obtained 360 days after TCRalphabeta/CD19-depleted stem cell transplant. This clonotype originated in a boy younger than two who had a stem cell transplant for SCID, so the T cells may come from the graft donor. V is TRBV3-1 and J is TRBJ2-5, with TRBD2 matching 12 bases. CDR3 amino acids: CASSQGSWTSGVLETQYF. The CDR3 DNA reads TGTGCCAGCAGCCAAGGGTCATGGACTAGCGGGGTATTGGAGACCCAGTACTTC.